This section outlines one T cell receptor beta chain sequence together with its context. Treatment of the sample: oral pan-JAK inhibitor, 5-10 mg twice daily. This sample was taken from a study of CD8+ T cells in alopecia areata. The germline CDR1 and CDR2 sequences are MNHEY and SMNVEV (reference sequence). V lost 1 base and J lost 1, with 7 bases in between. The CDR3 extends over 15 amino acids. RNA, once extracted, was reverse transcribed into cDNA for use as the sequencing template. Measured with immunoSEQ multiplex PCR; TCRdb has only the in-frame clones, and not every one. The sample shows roughly 210,000 clones, around 43% of them seen only once.

Specimen: CD4+ T cells sorted from blood, collected around week 37, from a patient treated with tofacitinib. The rearrangement links TRBV27 to TRBJ2-2; D is unclear. This TCR was recovered from a human donor with alopecia areata. CDR3 nucleotide sequence: TGTGCCAGCAGTTTATTGTCCCTGAACACCGGGGAGCTGTTTTTT. Its translation: CASSLLSLNTGELFF.